The sequence of this TCR beta chain was determined in a study of T cell repertoires in cytomegalovirus infection. TCRdb called the reads again in MiXCR, with one record for every CDR3 protein. The sample holds 500,000 to 600,000 distinct CDR3 sequences, approximately 15% seen once. The table lists this clonotype with many counts. Antigen: not known. The CDR3 loop spans 16 amino acids. Germline V lookup: CDR1 SGHVS, CDR2 FNYEAQ. V dropped 5 bases and J dropped 0; count of bases not matched to a gene: 7. Regarding the study as a whole: Carriers of CMV plus the relevant HLA were identified by cumulative public TCR beta family frequency.

The source material was CD8+ T cells from PBMCs. The chain has TRBV7-6 and TRBJ1-5; 7 bases agree with TRBD1. The TCR comes from a human donor in good health (CMV status not recorded). Some clones in this sample may be carry-over from other donors' samples. The CDR3 protein is CASSQGTAYSNQPQHF. DNA of the CDR3: TGTGCCAGCAGCCAAGGGACAGCGTATAGCAATCAGCCCCAGCATTTT.